One and the same sample provided the 29 T cell receptor beta chains below, sequenced in a study of shared clonotypes between healthy human individuals. TCRdb keeps only in-frame clones here, not all; method: immunoSEQ multiplex PCR. The repertoire includes 2 million or so clones, about 95% of them detected once, and 0.85% to 1.3% sits in the top ten. Naive CD8 cells, CD45RO-negative and positively selected for CCR7, excluded terminally differentiated effector memory CD45RA+ cells. Sequencing was carried out using naive CD8+ T cells sorted from blood. The receptors shown here come from a young man in good health.

V is TRBV5-6 and J is TRBJ2-3, with D unclear. This CDR3 spans 11 amino acids. The germline V gene encodes CDR1 SGHDT and CDR2 YYEEEE. V dropped 4 bases and J dropped 6 bases, with 6 bases sitting between them. This chain's CDR3 is CASSPMDTQYF. The CDR3 nucleotides read TGTGCCAGCAGCCCCATGGATACGCAGTATTTT.

The rearrangement uses TRBV25-1 and TRBJ1-1; possible D gene TRBD1, 5 bases. This CDR3 has 14 amino acids. The V gene's germline CDR1 is MGHDK and CDR2 SYGVNS. Trimming removed 6 bases at V and 7 bases at J, with 18 bases between. The CDR3 region is CASSPGGEGIEAFF. The CDR3 nucleotides are TGTGCCAGCAGCCCGGGGGGGGAAGGAATTGAAGCTTTCTTT.

The chain joins TRBV27 to TRBJ1-3; D call uncertain. The CDR3 extends over 15 amino acids. Germline CDR1 and CDR2: MNHEY and SMNVEV (reference sequence). Trimming left V 7 bases short and J 4 bases short, with 17 bases between. The CDR3 is CASITNVPRGNTIYF. The DNA for the CDR3 is TGTGCCAGCATAACCAACGTTCCCCGGGGAAACACCATATATTTT.

The V call is TRBV11-2, the J call TRBJ1-1; TRBD1 agrees at 7 bases. Germline values: CDR1 SGHAT, CDR2 FQNNGV. Germline trimming cut 5 bases from V and 1 base from J; bases unmatched to any gene: 7. The CDR3 has 15 amino acids. CDR3: CASSPTTGRNTEAFF. For the CDR3, the DNA is TGTGCCAGCAGCCCGACGACAGGGCGGAACACTGAAGCTTTCTTT.

This chain connects TRBV4-3 to TRBJ2-1; possibly TRBD1 or TRBD2 for D (5 bases each). Germline values: CDR1 LGHNA, CDR2 YSLEER. CDR3 length: 15 amino acids. V was shortened by 1 base and J by 7 bases, with 14 bases between the two germline ends. CDR3 region: CASSQGTGPPNEQFF. The CDR3 nucleotides are TGCGCCAGCAGCCAAGGGACGGGACCTCCTAATGAGCAGTTCTTC.

The chain couples TRBV30 to TRBJ1-2, with D possibly being TRBD1 (6 bases). The V gene lost 4 bases and the J gene lost 8 bases, with 20 bases spanning the gap. This CDR3 comprises 14 residues. Per the germline V gene, CDR1 is GTSNPN and CDR2 is SVGIG (reference sequence). DNA for the CDR3: TGTGCCTGGAAGGGGTCCAGGGGCGGGAAAGGCTACACCTTC. This translates into CAWKGSRGGKGYTF.

This clone was counted between two and nine times. The genes are TRBV28 and TRBJ1-1; D gene unclear. CDR1 and CDR2 from the germline V gene are MDHEN and SYDVKM. The V gene lost 4 bases and the J gene lost 0 bases, with 12 bases spanning the gap. The CDR3 covers 15 residues. The CDR3 is CASSSVIILNTEAFF. In nucleotides, the CDR3 is TGTGCCAGCAGTTCAGTGATCATTTTGAACACTGAAGCTTTCTTT.

The chain couples TRBV2 to TRBJ2-1; TRBD1 aligns across 9 bases. This CDR3 spans 16 amino acids. J lost 5 bases, V lost 6 bases, and 11 bases had no gene match. The germline V gene encodes CDR1 SNHLY and CDR2 FYNNEI. CDR3 bases: TGTGCCAGCAGGGACAGGGGAAAAGTCCCGGACAATGAGCAGTTCTTC. Amino acid sequence: CASRDRGKVPDNEQFF.

The chain is built from TRBV11-2 and TRBJ2-1; D is unresolved. The length of the CDR3 is 12 residues. From germline, CDR1 is SGHAT and CDR2 FQNNGV. V was trimmed by 5 bases and J by 8 bases, leaving 10 bases between them. CDR3 region: CASSGRSDEQFF. The CDR3 nucleotides read TGTGCCAGCAGCGGACGGAGTGATGAGCAGTTCTTC.

The CDR3 bases are TGTGCCAGCAGCCCTTCAGGGGGACTATTCTCGGAAAAACTGTTTTTT. This sequence encodes CASSPSGGLFSEKLFF. V gene TRBV9 combines with J gene TRBJ1-4, with 7 bases identical to TRBD1. Germline CDR1 is SGDLS and CDR2 is YYNGEE. This CDR3 region has 16 residues. The V and J ends lost 4 bases and 8 bases, in that order; junction bases with no gene match: 14. The full variable domain, its missing parts supplied by reference TRBV9 and TRBJ1-4, is DSGVTQTPKHLITATGQRVTLRCSPRSGDLSVYWYQQSLDQGLQFLIQYYNGEERAKGNILERFSAQQFPDLHSELNLSSLELGDSALYFCASSPSGGLFSEKLFFGSGTQLSVL.

The chain links TRBV7-6 to TRBJ2-2, with 7 nucleotides matching TRBD1. The CDR3 runs 15 residues. CDR1 SGHVS and CDR2 FNYEAQ come from the germline V gene. J lost 2 bases, V lost 8 bases, and 8 bases had no gene match. CDR3 sequence: CASETGTVNTGELFF. The CDR3 DNA is TGTGCCAGCGAAACCGGGACAGTCAACACCGGGGAGCTGTTTTTT.

The V gene is TRBV6-4, the J gene TRBJ1-1, with D possibly being TRBD1 (6 bases). This CDR3 contains 14 residues. Germline assignment: CDR1 MRHNA and CDR2 SNTAGT. V lost 5 bases and J 4 bases, leaving 14 bases between the germline ends. CDR3 in amino acids: CASSPGARGTEAFF. Written as DNA, the CDR3 is TGTGCCAGCAGTCCAGGGGCCAGGGGCACTGAAGCTTTCTTT.

CDR3 sequence (DNA): TGTGCCAGCAGTCAGACGATCGGGGCCAATCAGCCCCAGCATTTT. Translation gives CASSQTIGANQPQHF. The chain is built from TRBV7-6 and TRBJ1-5; tentative D call: TRBD1 (5 bases). The CDR3 has 15 amino acids. Trimming took 6 bases from V and 3 from J, leaving 15 bases between them. Germline values: CDR1 SGHVS, CDR2 FNYEAQ.

The chain carries TRBV4-1 and TRBJ2-3; D ambiguous. V gave up 6 bases and J gave up 2 bases, with 9 bases separating them. Germline values: CDR1 MGHRA, CDR2 YSYEKL. The CDR3 runs to 13 residues. The chain's CDR3 is CASRPHPTDTQYF. The CDR3 coding sequence is TGCGCCAGCAGACCCCACCCCACAGATACGCAGTATTTT.

The chain has TRBV30 and TRBJ2-5; D may be TRBD1 or TRBD2 (5 bases each). V lost 1 base, J lost 1 base, and 16 bases lay in between. CDR3 length: 16 residues. CDR1 is GTSNPN and CDR2 is SVGIG in the germline V gene (reference sequence). This chain's CDR3 is CAWSGGTGAIQETQYF. The CDR3 DNA is TGTGCCTGGAGTGGGGGGACCGGAGCGATCCAAGAGACCCAGTACTTC.

The chain employs TRBV18 and TRBJ2-7; D remains unclear. Germline loops: CDR1 KGHSH, CDR2 LQKENI. Trimming took off 1 base at V and 3 bases at J, with 13 bases between the two ends. This CDR3 has 15 residues. The CDR3, as DNA: TGTGCCAGCTCACCACTTAATCTAGGAATCTACGAGCAGTACTTC. Its protein product is CASSPLNLGIYEQYF.

Notes on this clone: Other DNA sequences in the same sample also yield this CDR3. This chain joins TRBV9 and TRBJ2-7; a possible D gene is TRBD2 (5 bases). The ends were cut back, 4 bases at V and 2 bases at J, with 13 bases in the middle. The germline gives CDR1 SGDLS, CDR2 YYNGEE. The CDR3 has 14 residues. DNA of the CDR3: TGTGCCAGCAGCCCAGGAGGAGAAGCCTACGAGCAGTACTTC. It translates to CASSPGGEAYEQYF.

V is TRBV6-5 and J is TRBJ1-1; D gene uncertain. Germline V gives CDR1 MNHEY, CDR2 SVGAGI. V lost 2 bases to trimming and J lost 6 bases, with 10 bases between them. The CDR3 is 13 residues long. Written as DNA, the CDR3 is TGTGCCAGCAGTTACCACTTGGGCGCTGAAGCTTTCTTT. This translates into CASSYHLGAEAFF.

This clone has just one count. V and J are TRBV6-5 and TRBJ2-7; 11 bases agree with TRBD2. There are 14 residues in the CDR3. CDR1 and CDR2 (germline): MNHEY, SVGAGI. After removal of 6 bases from V and 2 bases from J, the junction contained 3 bases not matched to a gene. DNA of the CDR3: TGTGCCAGCAGCCAACTAGCGGGAGCCTACGAGCAGTACTTC. Its translation: CASSQLAGAYEQYF.

This chain connects TRBV28 to TRBJ1-1; TRBD1 aligns across 7 bases. Germline V gives CDR1 MDHEN, CDR2 SYDVKM. The junction had 10 bases not matched to a gene; V was cut back by 6 bases and J by 3 bases. CDR3 length: 15 amino acids. CDR3 region: CASSSEGASDTEAFF. The CDR3 DNA follows: TGTGCCAGCAGCTCCGAGGGGGCGTCAGACACTGAAGCTTTCTTT.

This rearrangement joins TRBV6-4 to TRBJ1-5; no definite D call. V was clipped by 2 bases and J by 0 bases, with 14 bases between them. This CDR3 has 17 amino acids. The germline gives CDR1 MRHNA, CDR2 SNTAGT. The DNA of the CDR3 is TGTGCCAGCAGTGACGGGCACTGCCGAAATAGCAATCAGCCCCAGCATTTT. Amino acid sequence: CASSDGHCRNSNQPQHF.

The chain uses TRBV4-1 and TRBJ2-7; TRBD1 agrees at 7 bases. The V gene end was trimmed by 0 bases and the J gene end by 6 bases; junction bases not matched to a gene: 5. Germline V CDR1 and CDR2: MGHRA, YSYEKL. This CDR3 region has 14 residues. CDR3 nucleotide sequence: TGCGCCAGCAGCCAAGAACCTACAGGGGCCGAGCAGTACTTC. Protein: CASSQEPTGAEQYF.

V and J are TRBV19 and TRBJ1-3; D gene ambiguous. This CDR3 is 14 amino acids long. Germline CDR1 reads LNHDA; CDR2 reads SQIVND (reference sequence). Trimming shortened V by 7 bases and J by 4 bases, and 14 bases separated the two germline ends. The CDR3: CASIRGQNGNTIYF. CDR3 in DNA: TGTGCCAGTATCCGTGGGCAGAACGGAAACACCATATATTTT.

The chain carries TRBV9 and TRBJ2-7; 16 positions match TRBD2. Trimming removed 3 bases from V and 2 bases from J; junction bases left unmatched: 5. This CDR3 has 17 residues. Per the germline V gene, CDR1 is SGDLS and CDR2 is YYNGEE. DNA of the CDR3: TGTGCCAGCAGCGGGGGACTAGCGGGAGGGTGGGCCTACGAGCAGTACTTC. This sequence encodes CASSGGLAGGWAYEQYF.

Here the CDR3 DNA reads TGTGCCAGCAGCTTAGATGGGCAGGGGGCAAGTGAGCAGTTCTTC. It codes for CASSLDGQGASEQFF. The V call is TRBV11-3, the J call TRBJ2-1; TRBD1 agrees at 8 bases. This CDR3 spans 15 amino acids. Germline V lookup: CDR1 SGHNT, CDR2 YENEEA. After removal of 0 bases from V and 9 bases from J, the junction contained 7 bases not matched to a gene.

The chain recombines TRBV29-1 with TRBJ1-2; TRBD1 agrees at 7 bases. V was clipped by 7 bases and J by 6 bases; unmatched bases: 8. In germline, CDR1 is SQVTM, CDR2 ANQGSEA. The CDR3 totals 12 residues. The CDR3 reads CSAGQVVDGYTF. CDR3 DNA: TGCAGCGCTGGACAGGTGGTGGATGGCTACACCTTC.

The V gene is TRBV7-6, the J gene TRBJ2-1; 15 bases are a match to TRBD2. The CDR3 totals 20 residues. Germline V lookup: CDR1 SGHVS, CDR2 FNYEAQ. V shed 5 bases and J 3 bases; nucleotides not matched to a gene: 14. CDR3 sequence (DNA): TGTGCCAGCAGCACCCCCCCGGGACTAGCGGGGGGTACGATCTACAATGAGCAGTTCTTC. It yields the protein CASSTPPGLAGGTIYNEQFF.

A remark on this clone: Distinct nucleotide sequences in the sample also encode this CDR3. The chain uses TRBV5-1 and TRBJ2-1; possible D gene TRBD1, 7 bases. With 0 bases removed from V and 2 bases from J, the gap between germline ends came to 12 bases. The CDR3 contains 16 residues. Germline CDR1 reads SGHRS; CDR2 reads YFSETQ. The DNA for the CDR3 is TGCGCCAGCAGCTTGGTTGGAGGGGGCGCCTACAATGAGCAGTTCTTC. This gives the protein CASSLVGGGAYNEQFF.

The chain joins TRBV28 to TRBJ2-1; D perhaps matches TRBD2 (5 bases). This CDR3 region has 15 residues. The germline CDR1 and CDR2 sequences are MDHEN and SYDVKM. Trimming took 2 bases from V and 2 from J, leaving 10 bases between them. The CDR3 is CASSLGLGAYNEQFF. The CDR3 bases are TGTGCCAGCAGTTTAGGGCTGGGAGCCTACAATGAGCAGTTCTTC.